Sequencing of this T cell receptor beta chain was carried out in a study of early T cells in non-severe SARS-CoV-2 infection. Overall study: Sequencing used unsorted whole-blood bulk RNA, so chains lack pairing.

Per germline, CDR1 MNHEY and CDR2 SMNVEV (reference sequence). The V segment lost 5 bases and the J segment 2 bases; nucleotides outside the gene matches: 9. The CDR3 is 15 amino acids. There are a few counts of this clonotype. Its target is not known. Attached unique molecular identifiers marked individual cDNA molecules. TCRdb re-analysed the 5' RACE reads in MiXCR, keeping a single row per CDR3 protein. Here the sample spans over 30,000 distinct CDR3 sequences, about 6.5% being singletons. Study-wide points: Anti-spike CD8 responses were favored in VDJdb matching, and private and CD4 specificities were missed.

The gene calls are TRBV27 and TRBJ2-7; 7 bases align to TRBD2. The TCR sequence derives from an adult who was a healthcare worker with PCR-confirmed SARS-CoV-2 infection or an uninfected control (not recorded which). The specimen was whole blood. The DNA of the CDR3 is TGTGCCAGCAGTCCACGTCAGGGAGGGACCTACGAGCAGTACTTC. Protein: CASSPRQGGTYEQYF.